The 32 T cell receptor beta chains below come from one sample, sequenced in a study of shared clonotypes between healthy human individuals (TCRdb year 2020). Library method: the immunoSEQ multiplex PCR assay. Sourced from immuneACCESS, this table was stored by TCRdb with only in-frame sequences that have V and J called. A share of the clones is absent; for the studies checked, an unresolved V gene accounts for under half, and the remainder has no known explanation. This sample lists hundreds of thousands of clones; about 97% were detected once. The ten most abundant clones make up around 0.06% of the sample. The sequencing input was naive CD4+ T cells sorted from blood. The cell subset or site label, as the study defines it: CD45RA+ positively selected. These receptors were taken from a woman in her twenties or thirties in good health.

The chain uses TRBV6-5 and TRBJ1-4, with no clear D. Trimming shortened V by 6 bases and J by 7 bases, and 15 bases separated the two germline ends. The CDR3 totals 14 residues. Germline assignment: CDR1 MNHEY and CDR2 SVGAGI. CDR3 sequence (DNA): TGTGCCAGCAGCTCGATGTTTAGCGGTGAAAAACTGTTTTTT. It translates to CASSSMFSGEKLFF.

The chain has TRBV11-2 and TRBJ2-5; TRBD2 agrees at 15 bases. Germline CDR1 SGHAT, CDR2 FQNNGV. The CDR3 has 19 amino acids. The ends lost 5 bases at V and 1 base at J; junction bases unmatched: 11. CDR3 in DNA: TGTGCCAGCAGCACCCTTCTAGGGACTAGCGGGAGGCCCCAAGAGACCCAGTACTTC. It encodes CASSTLLGTSGRPQETQYF.

The chain recombines TRBV27 with TRBJ1-4; TRBD1 matches at 8 bases. The CDR3 runs to 18 residues. Per germline, CDR1 MNHEY and CDR2 SMNVEV (reference sequence). Trimming at V came to 2 bases and at J to 5 bases, leaving 13 bases not matched to a gene. The CDR3 spells CASSLGVSGTGGNEKLFF. The CDR3 DNA reads as TGTGCCAGCAGTTTAGGGGTATCAGGTACAGGGGGGAATGAAAAACTGTTTTTT.

This clone was found once. V usage is TRBV4-1 and J usage is TRBJ2-7; 9 bases line up with TRBD1. The V gene's germline CDR1 is MGHRA and CDR2 YSYEKL. V lost 3 bases and J lost 5; bases outside the gene matches: 8. The CDR3 has 15 amino acids. CDR3 nucleotides: TGCGCCAGCAGCCAGGGTTGGGACAGGGTACACGAGCAGTACTTC. Protein sequence: CASSQGWDRVHEQYF.

The rearrangement links TRBV4-1 to TRBJ2-1; 7 nucleotides match TRBD2. The CDR3 contains 17 residues. Germline V gene sequence: CDR1 MGHRA, CDR2 YSYEKL. J gave up 0 bases and V 0 bases, and 5 bases lay outside the gene matches. As DNA, the CDR3 is TGCGCCAGCAGCCAAGAACGGGGGGTTAGCTCCTACAATGAGCAGTTCTTC. Translating gives CASSQERGVSSYNEQFF.

V and J are TRBV6-6 and TRBJ2-4; D uncertain. Trimming stripped 5 bases from V and 9 bases from J, with 17 bases between. The CDR3 loop spans 14 amino acids. In germline, CDR1 is MNHNY, CDR2 SVGAGI (reference sequence). Written as DNA, the CDR3 is TGTGCCAGCAGTCCCCGGCCAATAATTGGCATTCAGTACTTC. This sequence encodes CASSPRPIIGIQYF.

The rearrangement uses TRBV28 and TRBJ1-5; D may be TRBD1 (6 bases). Between the trimmed V and J ends, which lost 8 bases and 7 bases, there was a span of 24 bases. The CDR3 consists of 16 residues. Germline lookup yields CDR1 MDHEN and CDR2 SYDVKM. The chain's CDR3 is CASGYAGTLGGQPQHF. CDR3 sequence (DNA): TGTGCCAGCGGGTACGCCGGGACCCTTGGGGGCCAGCCCCAGCATTTT.

The chain is built from TRBV9 and TRBJ2-3, with D perhaps assigned TRBD1 or TRBD2 (5 bases each). CDR1 is SGDLS, CDR2 YYNGEE, per germline. CDR3 length: 15 residues. Trimming shortened V by 2 bases and J by 3 bases, and 13 bases separated the two germline ends. CDR3 nucleotides: TGTGCCAGCAGCGTCGGGACGGTGGGAACAGATACGCAGTATTTT. This gives the protein CASSVGTVGTDTQYF.

J is TRBJ2-5 and V is TRBV28; TRBD1 matches at 7 bases. V was pared by 9 bases and J by 2 bases, with 6 bases of the junction left unmatched. The V gene's germline CDR1 is MDHEN and CDR2 SYDVKM. The length of the CDR3 is 13 residues. CDR3 bases: TGTGCCAGTAATACAGGGGCACAAGAGACCCAGTACTTC. Residues: CASNTGAQETQYF.

CDR3 bases: TGTGCCAGCAGCTTGCGACCACTTGACTACACCTTC. Translated, it gives CASSLRPLDYTF. The rearrangement links TRBV28 to TRBJ1-2; D is unclear. The CDR3 is 12 residues long. Germline V CDR1 and CDR2: MDHEN, SYDVKM. The V end was cut by 6 bases, the J end by 10 bases, with 15 bases between.

This clone was counted between two and nine times. The genes are TRBV7-9 and TRBJ1-2; no reliable D call. V lost 7 bases and J lost 7, with 13 bases in between. CDR3 length equals 12 residues. The germline gives CDR1 SEHNR, CDR2 FQNEAQ (reference sequence). DNA of the CDR3: TGTGCCAGCACCCGAGTGGCCACTGGCTACACCTTC. This gives the protein CASTRVATGYTF. The full variable domain, its missing parts supplied by reference TRBV7-9 and TRBJ1-2, is DTGVSQNPRHKITKRGQNVTFRCDPISEHNRLYWYRQTLGQGPEFLTYFQNEAQLEKSRLLSDRFSAERPKGSFSTLEIQRTEQGDSAMYLCASTRVATGYTFGSGTRLTVV.

This sequence joins TRBV27 and TRBJ2-7, with TRBD2 matching over 11 bases. J lost 3 bases, V lost 0 bases, and 7 bases had no gene match. From germline, CDR1 is MNHEY and CDR2 SMNVEV (reference sequence). CDR3 length: 17 amino acids. The CDR3 region is CASSLSSGLAGYYEQYF. CDR3 DNA sequence: TGTGCCAGCAGTTTATCCTCCGGACTAGCGGGCTACTACGAGCAGTACTTC.

The gene calls are TRBV11-2 and TRBJ2-1; 11 bases are a match to TRBD2. V lost 5 bases and J lost 3; bases outside the gene matches: 6. The CDR3 covers 16 residues. Germline lookup yields CDR1 SGHAT and CDR2 FQNNGV. The CDR3 sequence: CASSPMGLAVYNEQFF. Written as DNA, the CDR3 is TGTGCCAGCAGCCCGATGGGACTAGCGGTCTACAATGAGCAGTTCTTC.

This chain uses TRBV6-5 with TRBJ2-3, with D perhaps TRBD2 (6 bases). This CDR3 spans 14 amino acids. Germline V gives CDR1 MNHEY, CDR2 SVGAGI. The germline V and J ends were trimmed by 6 bases and 3 bases, with 13 bases remaining between them. CDR3 coding DNA: TGTGCCAGCAGGGATCCGGGAGTGACAGATACGCAGTATTTT. Translating it yields CASRDPGVTDTQYF.

CDR3 DNA: TGTGCCAGCTCACTTCCCGGGACCTCTGGGGCCAACGTCCTGACTTTC. Translating gives CASSLPGTSGANVLTF. This sequence joins TRBV18 and TRBJ2-6; D tentatively reads TRBD1 or TRBD2 (5 bases each). V lost 4 bases, J lost 0 bases, and 10 bases lay in between. Germline V gene sequence: CDR1 KGHSH, CDR2 LQKENI. The CDR3 spans 16 residues.

This chain joins TRBV2 and TRBJ2-5; possible D gene TRBD2, 5 bases. V shed 6 bases and J shed 4 bases, with 9 bases lying between them. This CDR3 is 12 amino acids long. Germline CDR1 and CDR2: SNHLY and FYNNEI. The CDR3 sequence: CASRSEVETQYF. Here the CDR3 DNA reads TGTGCCAGCAGGTCGGAGGTAGAGACCCAGTACTTC.

The genes are TRBV10-3 and TRBJ2-3, with D possibly being TRBD1 (5 bases). This CDR3 is 13 amino acids long. Trimming took off 4 bases at V and 2 bases at J, with 7 bases between the two ends. Germline V gene data show CDR1 as ENHRY and CDR2 as SYGVKD. This CDR3 is CAISGGHTDTQYF. The DNA for the CDR3 is TGTGCCATCAGTGGGGGCCACACAGATACGCAGTATTTT.

This clone appeared a few times. This chain uses TRBV6-4 with TRBJ2-2; a weak D match, TRBD1 (6 bases). Trimming shortened V by 7 bases and J by 7 bases, and 16 bases separated the two germline ends. Germline V lookup: CDR1 MRHNA, CDR2 SNTAGT. This CDR3 is 14 amino acids long. CDR3 loop: CASNPTGTGGELFF. For the CDR3, the DNA is TGTGCCAGCAACCCCACAGGGACGGGCGGGGAGCTGTTTTTT.

Worth noting for this clone: No DNA is shown, since the ends of the CDR3 on it are uncertain; the CDR3 is the one TCRdb lists. The V gene is TRBV28, the J gene TRBJ1-1; the tabulated D call, TRBD1, remains unverified against the DNA. Termini included, the CDR3 measures 14 amino acids. CDR1 and CDR2 (germline): MDHEN, SYDVKM. The CDR3 region is CASSLNSEVGDGIF.

V and J are TRBV6-6 and TRBJ2-1; D is unresolved. Germline V gene sequence: CDR1 MNHNY, CDR2 SVGAGI (reference sequence). V was trimmed by 0 bases and J by 9 bases, leaving 9 bases between them. The CDR3 is 13 amino acids. The CDR3 loop is CASSYSSPGEQFF. CDR3 coding DNA: TGTGCCAGCAGTTACTCGAGCCCGGGTGAGCAGTTCTTC.

The chain carries TRBV6-6 and TRBJ1-1; D may be TRBD1 (6 bases). Trimming took 2 bases from V and 6 from J, leaving 19 bases between them. Germline values: CDR1 MNHNY, CDR2 SVGAGI (reference sequence). This CDR3 region has 16 residues. DNA of the CDR3: TGTGCCAGCAGTTACCTGCGAGGGGGAACGGGGGCTGAAGCTTTCTTT. Translation gives CASSYLRGGTGAEAFF.

This chain uses TRBV27 with TRBJ2-3; TRBD2 agrees at 12 bases. The CDR3 consists of 19 residues. The V and J ends lost 5 bases and 3 bases, in that order; junction bases with no gene match: 15. Looked up from germline, CDR1 is MNHEY and CDR2 is SMNVEV (reference sequence). The CDR3 sequence is CASSPLTSGSKRFTDTQYF. The CDR3 bases are TGTGCCAGCAGTCCGCTGACTAGCGGGAGTAAGAGGTTTACAGATACGCAGTATTTT.

The V gene is TRBV15, the J gene TRBJ1-1, with D unresolved. In germline, CDR1 is LNHNV, CDR2 YYDKDF (reference sequence). The V end was cut by 4 bases, the J end by 0 bases, with 9 bases between. CDR3 length: 14 residues. In DNA, the CDR3 is TGTGCCACCAGCATCCAGAGGATGAACACTGAAGCTTTCTTT. It specifies CATSIQRMNTEAFF. Drawing the rest from reference TRBV15 and TRBJ1-1, the complete variable domain is DAMVIQNPRYQVTQFGKPVTLSCSQTLNHNVMYWYQQKSSQAPKLLFHYYDKDFNNEADTPDNFQSRRPNTSFCFLDIRSPGLGDTAMYLCATSIQRMNTEAFFGQGTRLTVV.

This chain joins TRBV7-3 and TRBJ2-5; tentatively, D is TRBD2 (6 bases). Germline-derived CDR1 and CDR2 are SGHTA and FQGTGA. The CDR3 consists of 16 residues. V dropped 2 bases and J dropped 1 base, with 14 bases sitting between them. For the CDR3, the DNA is TGTGCCAGCAGCTTAGGTGGAGGGTCAGGCCAAGAGACCCAGTACTTC. Protein sequence: CASSLGGGSGQETQYF.

V usage is TRBV28 and J usage is TRBJ1-6; D uncertain. Germline V CDR1 and CDR2: MDHEN, SYDVKM. The CDR3 is made up of 17 amino acids. With 5 bases removed from V and 5 bases from J, the gap between germline ends came to 19 bases. The CDR3 protein is CASSPPLGQRNNSPLHF. In DNA, the CDR3 is TGTGCCAGCAGTCCCCCTTTAGGCCAGCGTAATAATTCACCCCTCCACTTT.

This clone was seen once. The rearrangement joins TRBV6-1 to TRBJ1-1; the D is unclear. The V end lost 8 bases, the J end lost 9 bases, and 13 bases lay between the germline ends. Germline V gives CDR1 MNHNS, CDR2 SASEGT. The CDR3 runs 11 residues. Here the CDR3 DNA reads TGTGCCAGCTCCACTCAACTTCAAGCTTTCTTT. Residues: CASSTQLQAFF.

In this sample, this clone turned up once. CDR3 sequence (DNA): TGTGCCAGCAGCTGGTACCCAGGACGCCAAGAGACCCAGTACTTC. Translated, it gives CASSWYPGRQETQYF. This chain links TRBV5-5 with TRBJ2-5; D is uncertain. The CDR3 is made up of 15 amino acids. Per germline, CDR1 SGHKS and CDR2 YYEKEE (reference sequence). Between the trimmed V and J ends, which lost 3 bases and 1 base, there was a span of 13 bases.

The CDR3 DNA sequence: TGTGCCAGCAGCCAAACGCGCTCTGGAAACACCATATATTTT. Translating it yields CASSQTRSGNTIYF. The chain combines TRBV14 with TRBJ1-3; the D is unclear. This CDR3 contains 14 residues. In germline, CDR1 is SGHDN, CDR2 FVKESK. The V gene lost 2 bases and the J gene lost 0 bases, with 5 bases spanning the gap.

This sequence joins TRBV9 and TRBJ1-3, with 7 positions matching TRBD1. The V and J ends lost 3 bases and 2 bases, in that order; junction bases with no gene match: 8. The CDR3 has 16 residues. Germline lookup yields CDR1 SGDLS and CDR2 YYNGEE. The CDR3, as DNA: TGTGCCAGCAGCGCCCAGGGGGAGAGTACTGGAAACACCATATATTTT. This sequence encodes CASSAQGESTGNTIYF.

This clone showed up just once. The rearrangement uses TRBV19 and TRBJ2-1; the D gene is possibly TRBD1 (6 bases). Germline V gene data show CDR1 as LNHDA and CDR2 as SQIVND (reference sequence). The CDR3 covers 14 residues. Trimming took 1 base from V and 8 from J, leaving 12 bases between them. The CDR3 nucleotides read TGTGCCAGTAGTATAGCAAACAGGGCCCATGAGCAGTTCTTC. As protein: CASSIANRAHEQFF.

V gene TRBV2 combines with J gene TRBJ2-7; D is ambiguous. V was cut by 8 bases and J by 3 bases, with 5 bases left in between. The germline V gene encodes CDR1 SNHLY and CDR2 FYNNEI. The CDR3 contains 10 residues. The chain's CDR3 is CASAIYEQYF. CDR3 bases: TGTGCCAGCGCGATCTACGAGCAGTACTTC.

To note about this clone: Additional DNA sequences in this sample encode the identical CDR3. The chain uses TRBV20-1 and TRBJ2-7; D unresolved. Per the germline V gene, CDR1 is DFQATT and CDR2 is SNEGSKA (reference sequence). V gave up 0 bases and J gave up 3 bases, with 3 bases separating them. The CDR3 loop spans 11 amino acids. The CDR3 DNA reads as TGCAGTGCTAGAGATTACTACGAGCAGTACTTC. It codes for CSARDYYEQYF.